This TCR beta chain was recorded in a study of cytomegalovirus exposure and HLA in healthy donors. Details on this clone: The antigen remains undetermined.

Researchers ran the PCR with 60 Vbeta and 13 Jbeta primers. Libraries were prepared by immunoSEQ multiplex PCR; TCRdb keeps only in-frame clonotypes and omits some of them. The sample lists around 150,000 clones, about 79% occurring once. Findings and limits, study-wide: Across all donors, roughly uniform sequencing depth was an assumption of the presence/absence analyses.

This TCR derives from a man in his forties or fifties in good health and CMV-seropositive. The source material was PBMCs.

The CDR3 DNA follows: TGTGCCAGTAGTCCGGACAGGGAATTCAACGAGCAGTACTTC. Its protein is CASSPDREFNEQYF. V is TRBV19 and J is TRBJ2-7, with 8 bases lining up with TRBD1. Trimming at V came to 5 bases and at J to 5 bases, leaving 8 bases not matched to a gene. CDR1 and CDR2 (germline): LNHDA, SQIVND (reference sequence). The length of the CDR3 is 14 residues. Full variable domain (outside the CDR3, taken from reference TRBV19 and TRBJ2-7): DGGITQSPKYLFRKEGQNVTLSCEQNLNHDAMYWYRQDPGQGLRLIYYSQIVNDFQKGDIAEGYSVSREKKESFPLTVTSAQKNPTAFYLCASSPDREFNEQYFGPGTRLTVT.